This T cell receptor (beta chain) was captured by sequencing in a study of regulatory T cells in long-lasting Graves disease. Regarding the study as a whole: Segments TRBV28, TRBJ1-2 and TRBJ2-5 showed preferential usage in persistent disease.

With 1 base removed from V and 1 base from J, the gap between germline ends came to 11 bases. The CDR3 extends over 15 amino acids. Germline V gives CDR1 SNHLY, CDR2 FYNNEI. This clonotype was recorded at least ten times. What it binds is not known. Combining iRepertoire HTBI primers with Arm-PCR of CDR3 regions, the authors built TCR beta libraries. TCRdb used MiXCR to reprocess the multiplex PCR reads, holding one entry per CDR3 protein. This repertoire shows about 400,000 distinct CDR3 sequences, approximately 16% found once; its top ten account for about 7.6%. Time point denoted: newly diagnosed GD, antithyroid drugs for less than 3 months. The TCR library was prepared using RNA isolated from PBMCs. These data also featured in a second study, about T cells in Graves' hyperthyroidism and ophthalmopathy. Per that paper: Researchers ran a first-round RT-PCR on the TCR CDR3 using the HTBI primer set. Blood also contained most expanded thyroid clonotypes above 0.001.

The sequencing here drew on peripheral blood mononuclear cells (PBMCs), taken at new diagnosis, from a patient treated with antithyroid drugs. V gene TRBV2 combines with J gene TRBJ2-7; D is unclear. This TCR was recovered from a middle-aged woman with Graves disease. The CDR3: CASSEESRLSYEQYF. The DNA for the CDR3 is TGTGCCAGCAGTGAAGAATCCCGGCTGTCCTACGAGCAGTACTTC.